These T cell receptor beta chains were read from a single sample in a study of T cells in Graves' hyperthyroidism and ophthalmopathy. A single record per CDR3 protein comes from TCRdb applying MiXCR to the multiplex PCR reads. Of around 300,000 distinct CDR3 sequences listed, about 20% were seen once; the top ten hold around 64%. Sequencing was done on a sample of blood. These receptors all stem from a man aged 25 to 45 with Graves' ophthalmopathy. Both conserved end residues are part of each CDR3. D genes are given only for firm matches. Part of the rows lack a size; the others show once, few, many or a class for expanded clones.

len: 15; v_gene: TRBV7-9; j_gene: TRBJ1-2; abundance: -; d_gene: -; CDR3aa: CASSLSSTAVRGYTF; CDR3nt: TGTGCCAGCAGCCTATCCTCGACTGCCGTGAGGGGCTACACCTTC
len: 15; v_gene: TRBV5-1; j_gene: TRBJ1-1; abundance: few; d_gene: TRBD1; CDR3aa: CASSLEQGAWTEAFF; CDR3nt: TGCGCCAGCAGCTTGGAACAGGGGGCTTGGACTGAAGCTTTCTTT
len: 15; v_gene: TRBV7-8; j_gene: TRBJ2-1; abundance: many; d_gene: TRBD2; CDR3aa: CASSALAGAYNEQFF; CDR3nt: TGTGCCAGCAGCGCACTAGCGGGAGCCTACAATGAGCAGTTCTTC
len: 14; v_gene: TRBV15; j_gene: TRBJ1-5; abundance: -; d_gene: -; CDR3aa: CATSRDNRDQPQHF; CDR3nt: TGTGCCACCAGCAGAGATAATAGGGATCAGCCCCAGCATTTT
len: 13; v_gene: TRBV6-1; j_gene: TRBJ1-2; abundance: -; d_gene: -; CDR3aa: CASTPSPNYGYTF; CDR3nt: TGTGCCAGCACCCCTTCGCCCAACTATGGCTACACCTTC
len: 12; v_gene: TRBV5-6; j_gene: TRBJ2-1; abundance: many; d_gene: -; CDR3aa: CASSLGRVMPFF; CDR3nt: TGTGCCAGCAGCTTGGGCAGGGTCATGCCGTTCTTC
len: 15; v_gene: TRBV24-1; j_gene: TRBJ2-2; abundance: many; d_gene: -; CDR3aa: CATSDPTRNTGELFF; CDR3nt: TGTGCCACCAGTGATCCGACACGTAACACCGGGGAGCTGTTTTTT
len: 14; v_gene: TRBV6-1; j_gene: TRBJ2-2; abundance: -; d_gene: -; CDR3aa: CASSVQGWTEELFF; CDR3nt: TGTGCCAGCAGTGTTCAGGGATGGACCGAGGAGCTGTTTTTT
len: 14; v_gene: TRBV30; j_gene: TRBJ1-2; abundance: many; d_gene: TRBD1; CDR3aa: CAWSLGTGGYGYTF; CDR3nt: TGTGCCTGGAGTCTCGGGACAGGGGGCTATGGCTACACCTTC
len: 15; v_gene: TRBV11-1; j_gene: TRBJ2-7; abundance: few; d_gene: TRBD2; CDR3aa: CASSLGREGTYEQYF; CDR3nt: TGTGCCAGCAGCCTCGGGCGGGAGGGTACCTACGAGCAGTACTTC
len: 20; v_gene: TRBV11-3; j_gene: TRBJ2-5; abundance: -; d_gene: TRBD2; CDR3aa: CASSLRIAGGSLGWQETQYF; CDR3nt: TGTGCCAGCAGCTTAAGGATAGCGGGAGGTTCTTTAGGATGGCAAGAGACCCAGTACTTC
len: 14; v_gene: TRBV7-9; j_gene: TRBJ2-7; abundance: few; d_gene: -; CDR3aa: CASSARDYPYEQYF; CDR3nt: TGTGCCAGCAGCGCCCGAGACTACCCCTACGAGCAGTACTTC
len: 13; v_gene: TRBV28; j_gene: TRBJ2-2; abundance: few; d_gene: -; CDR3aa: CASSLYATGELFF; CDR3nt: TGTGCCAGCAGTTTGTATGCCACCGGGGAGCTGTTTTTT
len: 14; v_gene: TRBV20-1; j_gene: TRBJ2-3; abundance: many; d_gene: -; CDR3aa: CSVTGGVSTDTQYF; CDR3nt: TGCAGTGTTACCGGGGGCGTTAGCACAGATACGCAGTATTTT
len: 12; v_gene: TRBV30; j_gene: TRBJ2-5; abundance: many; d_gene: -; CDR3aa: CAWNGLKETQYF; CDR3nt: TGTGCCTGGAACGGCTTAAAGGAGACCCAGTACTTC
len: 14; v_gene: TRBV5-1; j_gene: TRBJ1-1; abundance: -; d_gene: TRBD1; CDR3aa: CASSLAQGAVEAFF; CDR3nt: TGCGCCAGCAGCTTGGCCCAGGGGGCGGTTGAAGCTTTCTTT
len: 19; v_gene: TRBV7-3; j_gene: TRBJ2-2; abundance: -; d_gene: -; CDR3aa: CASSQVQSPPSQQGGELFF; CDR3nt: TGTGCCAGCAGCCAAGTCCAAAGCCCCCCCTCGCAGCAAGGCGGGGAGCTGTTTTTT
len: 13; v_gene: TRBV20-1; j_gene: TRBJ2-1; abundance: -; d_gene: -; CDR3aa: CSARAIGENEQFF; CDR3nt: TGCAGTGCTAGAGCAATCGGGGAAAATGAGCAGTTCTTC
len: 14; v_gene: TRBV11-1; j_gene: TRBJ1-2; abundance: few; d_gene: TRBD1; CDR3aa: CASSQEGAVAGYTF; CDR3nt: TGTGCCAGCAGCCAGGAGGGGGCTGTGGCTGGCTACACCTTC
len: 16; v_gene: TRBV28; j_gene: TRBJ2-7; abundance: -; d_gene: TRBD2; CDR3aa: CASSPPGLAGGNEQYF; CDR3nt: TGTGCCAGCAGTCCCCCGGGACTAGCGGGAGGCAACGAGCAGTACTTC
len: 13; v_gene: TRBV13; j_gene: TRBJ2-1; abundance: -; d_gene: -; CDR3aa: CASRAITYDEQFF; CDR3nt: TGTGCCAGCAGGGCAATAACCTACGATGAGCAGTTCTTC
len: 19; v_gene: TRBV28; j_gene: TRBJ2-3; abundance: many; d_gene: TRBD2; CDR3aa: CASSLVRLAGGDSTDTQYF; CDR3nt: TGTGCCAGCAGTTTAGTTCGTCTAGCGGGAGGAGACAGCACAGATACGCAGTATTTT
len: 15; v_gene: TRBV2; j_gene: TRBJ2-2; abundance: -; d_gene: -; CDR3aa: CASSEGTVSTGELFF; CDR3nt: TGTGCCAGCAGTGAAGGGACAGTCAGCACCGGGGAGCTGTTTTTT
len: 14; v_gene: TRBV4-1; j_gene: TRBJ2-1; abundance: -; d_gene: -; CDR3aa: CASSPYEASNEQFF; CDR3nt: TGCGCCAGCAGCCCTTATGAGGCTAGCAATGAGCAGTTCTTC
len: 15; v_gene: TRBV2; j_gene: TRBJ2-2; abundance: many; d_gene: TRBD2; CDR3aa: CASKETSGSPGELFF; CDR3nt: TGTGCCAGCAAAGAGACTAGCGGGAGCCCCGGGGAGCTGTTTTTT
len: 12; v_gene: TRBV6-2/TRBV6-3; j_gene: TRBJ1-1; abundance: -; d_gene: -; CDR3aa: CASSYLPGTAFF; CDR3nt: TGTGCCAGCAGTTATTTACCGGGAACGGCTTTCTTT
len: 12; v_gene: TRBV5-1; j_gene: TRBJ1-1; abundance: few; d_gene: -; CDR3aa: CASSLDGDGAFF; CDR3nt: TGCGCCAGCAGCCTGGACGGCGACGGAGCTTTCTTT
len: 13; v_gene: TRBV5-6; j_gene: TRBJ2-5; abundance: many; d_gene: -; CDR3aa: CASSLWEQETQYF; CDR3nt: TGTGCCAGCAGCTTATGGGAACAAGAGACCCAGTACTTC
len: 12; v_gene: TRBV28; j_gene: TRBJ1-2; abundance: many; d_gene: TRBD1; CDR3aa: CASVAGGYGYTF; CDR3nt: TGTGCCAGCGTCGCAGGGGGCTATGGCTACACCTTC
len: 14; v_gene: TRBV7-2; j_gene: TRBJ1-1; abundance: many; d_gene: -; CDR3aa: CASRVPGLSTEAFF; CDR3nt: TGTGCCAGCAGAGTCCCGGGACTGAGCACTGAAGCTTTCTTT
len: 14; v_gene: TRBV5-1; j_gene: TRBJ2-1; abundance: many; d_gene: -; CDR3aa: CASTSTGPYNEQFF; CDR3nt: TGCGCCAGCACCAGCACCGGTCCCTACAATGAGCAGTTCTTC
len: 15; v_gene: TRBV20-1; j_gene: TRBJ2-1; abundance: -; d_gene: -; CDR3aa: CSVTNQLARYNEQFF; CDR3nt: TGCAGTGTCACGAACCAACTGGCTCGATACAATGAGCAGTTCTTC
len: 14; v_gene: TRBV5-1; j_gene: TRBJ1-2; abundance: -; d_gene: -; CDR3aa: CASTMVNSNYGYTF; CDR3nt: TGCGCCAGCACCATGGTTAACAGTAACTATGGCTACACCTTC
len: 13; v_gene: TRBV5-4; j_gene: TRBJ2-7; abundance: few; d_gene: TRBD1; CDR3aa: CASSAQTGSEQYF; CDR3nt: TGTGCCAGCAGCGCCCAGACAGGGTCCGAGCAGTACTTC
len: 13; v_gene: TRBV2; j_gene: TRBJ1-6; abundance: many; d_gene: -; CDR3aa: CASRPIGNSPLHF; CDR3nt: TGTGCCAGCCGGCCTATCGGGAATTCACCCCTCCACTTT
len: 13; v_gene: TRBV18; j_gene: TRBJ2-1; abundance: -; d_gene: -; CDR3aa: CASSPNQYNEQFF; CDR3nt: TGTGCCAGCTCACCTAATCAGTACAATGAGCAGTTCTTC
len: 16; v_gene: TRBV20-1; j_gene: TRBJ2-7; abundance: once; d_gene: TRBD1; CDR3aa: CSAVPSGTGGAYEQYF; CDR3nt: TGCAGTGCCGTGCCTTCTGGGACAGGGGGGGCCTACGAGCAGTACTTC
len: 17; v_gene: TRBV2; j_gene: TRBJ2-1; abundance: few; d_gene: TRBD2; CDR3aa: CASSELRAGGVYNEQFF; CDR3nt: TGTGCCAGCAGTGAACTTCGGGCGGGAGGGGTTTACAATGAGCAGTTCTTC
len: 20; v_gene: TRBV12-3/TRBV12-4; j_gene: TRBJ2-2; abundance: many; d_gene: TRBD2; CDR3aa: CASSLVSGTSGRGRAGELFF; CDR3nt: TGTGCCAGCAGTTTGGTATCCGGGACTAGCGGGAGGGGCAGGGCCGGGGAGCTGTTTTTT
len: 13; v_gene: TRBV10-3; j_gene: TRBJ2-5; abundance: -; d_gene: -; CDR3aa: CATEGGAQETQYF; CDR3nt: TGTGCCACAGAGGGCGGGGCGCAAGAGACCCAGTACTTC
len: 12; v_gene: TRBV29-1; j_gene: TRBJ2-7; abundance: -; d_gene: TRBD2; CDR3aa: CSVSSGTNEQYF; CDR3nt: TGCAGCGTTTCTAGCGGGACCAACGAGCAGTACTTC
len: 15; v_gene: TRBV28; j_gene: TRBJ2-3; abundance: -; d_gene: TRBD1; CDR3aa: CASSRDRGTTDTQYF; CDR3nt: TGTGCCAGCAGCCGGGACAGGGGGACGACAGATACGCAGTATTTT
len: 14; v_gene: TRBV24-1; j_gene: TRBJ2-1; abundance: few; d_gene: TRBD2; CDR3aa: CATAGLAGSNEQFF; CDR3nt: TGTGCCACCGCGGGACTAGCGGGATCAAATGAGCAGTTCTTC
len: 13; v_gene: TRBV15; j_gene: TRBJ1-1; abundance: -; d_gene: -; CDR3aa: CATSRRENTEAFF; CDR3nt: TGTGCCACCAGCAGGCGGGAGAACACTGAAGCTTTCTTT
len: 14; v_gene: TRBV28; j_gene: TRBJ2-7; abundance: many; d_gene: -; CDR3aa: CASSRPGSSYEQYF; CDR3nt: TGTGCCAGCAGTCGACCAGGGAGCTCCTACGAGCAGTACTTC
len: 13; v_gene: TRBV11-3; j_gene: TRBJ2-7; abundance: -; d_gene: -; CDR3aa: CASSMQVSYEQYF; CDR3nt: TGTGCCAGCAGCATGCAGGTTTCCTACGAGCAGTACTTC
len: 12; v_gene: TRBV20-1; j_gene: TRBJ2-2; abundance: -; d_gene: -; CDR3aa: CSADGQSGELFF; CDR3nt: TGCAGTGCTGATGGACAGTCCGGGGAGCTGTTTTTT
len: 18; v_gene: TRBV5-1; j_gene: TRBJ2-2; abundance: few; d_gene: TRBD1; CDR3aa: CASSTPTGGSSNTGELFF; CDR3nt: TGCGCCAGCAGCACCCCGACAGGGGGAAGCTCGAACACCGGGGAGCTGTTTTTT